The rows below give T cell receptor beta chains drawn from one sample of a study of blood T cell repertoires in COVID-19. Generated by immunoSEQ multiplex PCR, the TCRdb table keeps only in-frame clones and is missing some. The repertoire holds some 200,000 clones, about 91% seen once, with about 5% in the top ten. Sequenced material: peripheral blood. The origin of the receptors is a woman aged 40 to 50 with acute or convalescent COVID-19. Each CDR3 is given with its conserved first and last residue. The D gene is left open where the match is weak. Only some rows state a clone size, as once, few, many or a class for expanded clones.

TRBV7-3	TRBJ1-1	-	-	14	TGTGCCAGCAGCTTAAGAGGGGAGGGCACTGAAGCTTTCTTT	CASSLRGEGTEAFF
TRBV7-8	TRBJ1-1	-	-	14	TGTGCCAGCAGCGCCCAGGTGTTGAACACTGAAGCTTTCTTT	CASSAQVLNTEAFF
TRBV5-1	TRBJ1-4	-	once	17	TGCGCCAGCAGCTTGGGCATGGGGCGCGGGGCTAATGAAAAACTGTTTTTT	CASSLGMGRGANEKLFF
TRBV27	TRBJ2-5	-	-	17	TGTGCCAGCAGGGACCTATCAGGGCTAGCGCCATCTGAGACCCAGTACTTC	CASRDLSGLAPSETQYF
TRBV7-6	TRBJ1-3	-	once	15	TGTGCCAGCAGCATTCACGACAGCTCTGGAAACACCATATATTTT	CASSIHDSSGNTIYF
TRBV9	TRBJ2-3	TRBD2	-	15	TGTGCCAGCAGCATGAGCGGGGTGAGCACAGATACGCAGTATTTT	CASSMSGVSTDTQYF
TRBV19	TRBJ2-5	-	once	13	TGTGCCAGTAGTAATACGGGCCAAGAGACCCAGTACTTC	CASSNTGQETQYF
TRBV2	TRBJ2-3	-	once	12	TGTGCCAGGAGACTCCCCCCAGATACGCAGTATTTT	CARRLPPDTQYF
TRBV19	TRBJ1-1	-	once	14	TGTGCCAGTACCGCGACAGGATATAACACTGAAGCTTTCTTT	CASTATGYNTEAFF
TRBV6-5	TRBJ1-1	TRBD1	-	15	TGTGCCAGCAGTTACGGGGACAGGGTTGTCTCTGAAGCTTTCTTT	CASSYGDRVVSEAFF
TRBV4-1	TRBJ1-3	TRBD1	-	16	TGCGCCAGCAGCACCCGACAGGGGGCGGCCGGAAACACCATATATTTT	CASSTRQGAAGNTIYF
TRBV5-1	TRBJ2-3	-	-	17	TGCGCCAGCAGCTTGGCCCCCCGGGACTCGGGAACAGATACGCAGTATTTT	CASSLAPRDSGTDTQYF
TRBV7-6	TRBJ1-1	TRBD1	-	16	TGTGCCAGCAGCTTAGAAGAGACAGGGCGCCTTTTCGAAGCTTTCTTT	CASSLEETGRLFEAFF